This is a list of T cell receptor beta chains from one sample in a study of T-cell reconstitution after alpha-beta-depleted transplantation in children. TCRdb itself ran the PCR reads through MiXCR, one entry per CDR3 protein. Of roughly 220,000 distinct CDR3 sequences listed, around 8.9% are singletons. The material was PBMCs from the stem cell graft donor, obtained from the stem cell graft. Receptors originate from a human donor who donated a stem cell graft to a child with SCID. Each CDR3 is given with its conserved first and last residue. Expanded clones get a size class; other rows say once, few or many, or leave the size out.

j_call v_call clone_size cdr3_aa
TRBJ2-5 TRBV20-1 many CSGVPNGETQYF
TRBJ1-2 TRBV12-3/TRBV12-4 - CASSLGGVRAVSNYGYTF
TRBJ1-2 TRBV29-1 many CSVGDLYGYTF
TRBJ2-3 TRBV20-1 many CSAARQGPDTQYF
TRBJ2-2 TRBV12-3/TRBV12-4 many CASSFGTANTGELFF
TRBJ2-2 TRBV5-1 many CASSFPTREAQAGELFF
TRBJ1-5 TRBV7-3 many CASSSSLNQPQHF
TRBJ2-5 TRBV29-1 many CSVVDTGGVSETQYF
TRBJ1-1 TRBV20-1 few CSARAPGQSLTEAFF
TRBJ2-5 TRBV20-1 many CSAPGQGVQETQYF
TRBJ2-4 TRBV3-1 - CASSQDRTFPDIQYF
TRBJ2-2 TRBV11-2 - CASSPTSGVLELFF
TRBJ2-4 TRBV7-8 - CASSPTGGGNIQYF
TRBJ2-7 TRBV7-2 many CASSLDGGGKAVEQYF
TRBJ2-3 TRBV9 many CASSVSGGAWYGTDTQYF
TRBJ1-5 TRBV15 many CATSRDGRTNQPQHF
TRBJ2-2 TRBV24-1 many CATSDPGGFPPGELFF
TRBJ2-7 TRBV9 many CASSVSGTGTYEQYF
TRBJ1-6 TRBV6-1 - CASSEWTGNSPLHF
TRBJ1-5 TRBV27 many CASPRPGRLHF
TRBJ1-2 TRBV6-5 many CASSYLSTGGIYGYTF
TRBJ2-1 TRBV29-1 many CSVEAPAGFNEQFF
TRBJ2-3 TRBV29-1 few CSVEDASGQGWDTQYF
TRBJ1-5 TRBV12-3/TRBV12-4 many CASRTSGGAYQPQHF
TRBJ1-1 TRBV3-1 many CASARGGNAEAFF
TRBJ1-1 TRBV5-1 many CASSLGRGNMNTEAFF
TRBJ1-5 TRBV20-1 many CSARVGDSNQPQHF
TRBJ1-3 TRBV3-1 many CASSQAGLTGYTIYF
TRBJ2-5 TRBV4-1 many CASSQGGIQETQYF
TRBJ2-1 TRBV5-6 - CASSLGRSNEQFF
TRBJ2-7 TRBV5-1 many CASSFDSAPYEQYF
TRBJ1-5 TRBV6-1 - CASSGGFLNNQPQHF
TRBJ2-5 TRBV12-3/TRBV12-4 many CASSRGQGETQYF
TRBJ1-5 TRBV20-1 many CSASPDGGSSNQPQHF
TRBJ1-1 TRBV20-1 many CSASLGGAAAFF
TRBJ2-7 TRBV20-1 - CSAGIGQGAYEQYF
TRBJ2-7 TRBV5-1 many CASIPTSGGSYEQYF
TRBJ1-2 TRBV6-1 many CASRGATYGYTF
TRBJ1-6 TRBV27 many CASSPTQGRNSPLHF
TRBJ1-5 TRBV7-9 many CASSLGGINQPQHF
TRBJ2-5 TRBV7-7 many CASSEGTGETQYF